This T cell receptor (beta chain) was documented in a study of cytomegalovirus exposure and HLA in healthy donors. Both 60 Vbeta primers and 13 Jbeta primers went into the PCR. Measured with immunoSEQ multiplex PCR; TCRdb has only the in-frame clones, and not every one. The sample consists of approximately 130,000 clones, 83% of them appearing once. Study results and limitations: Specific recognition of CMV antigens was confirmed in vitro for a few chains (all CMV-associated). Associated with HLA alleles at 0.05 false discovery rate in a later analysis were 16,951 TCR beta sequences. Most subjects had HLA-A and HLA-B alleles reportedly predicted accurately by TCR beta sequences.

The donors, nominally healthy at sampling, likely had unrecorded immune exposures. This clone was found once. The antigen is not known. The sequence came from a girl aged 2-10 years in good health and CMV-seronegative. Sample: PBMCs.

CDR3 nucleotides: TGTGCCAGCAGCTTAGCGGCCCCGTCGGGGGAGCAGTACTTC. Encoded protein: CASSLAAPSGEQYF. The chain joins TRBV7-9 to TRBJ2-7, with D perhaps TRBD2 (5 bases). The germline V and J ends were trimmed by 0 bases and 7 bases, with 13 bases remaining between them. The V gene's germline CDR1 is SEHNR and CDR2 FQNEAQ (reference sequence). The CDR3 loop spans 14 amino acids.